These 5 T cell receptor beta chains were all obtained from the same sample, sequenced in a study of response to subunit inactivated influenza vaccine. TCRdb re-derived calls from the RT-PCR reads in MiXCR, one entry per CDR3 protein. The sample holds about 540,000 distinct CDR3 sequences, 14% seen once. The sequencing here drew on PBMCs from blood, taken about 12 days after vaccination. All receptors come from a man over 45 who received an inactivated influenza vaccine.

The chain links TRBV12-3 or TRBV12-4 to TRBJ1-5; 11 bases align to TRBD1. J gave up 8 bases and V 5 bases, and 11 bases lay outside the gene matches. The CDR3 spans 16 residues. The CDR3 is CASSPLWTGGGEPQHF. CDR3 nucleotides: TGTGCCAGCAGTCCACTATGGACAGGGGGCGGGGAGCCCCAGCATTTT.

V gene TRBV29-1 combines with J gene TRBJ2-4; tentatively, D is TRBD1 (6 bases). Germline V gives CDR1 SQVTM, CDR2 ANQGSEA. V dropped 2 bases and J dropped 2 bases, with 7 bases sitting between them. CDR3 size: 13 residues. The CDR3 DNA is TGCAGCGTTGAACAGGGGACCAAAAACATTCAGTACTTC. Translation gives CSVEQGTKNIQYF.

This clonotype was observed many times. This sequence joins TRBV18 and TRBJ2-2; a possible D gene is TRBD2 (5 bases). The CDR3 runs to 14 residues. From germline, CDR1 is KGHSH and CDR2 LQKENI. Deletions cut 3 bases from V and 3 bases from J, with 8 bases between. The CDR3 nucleotides are TGTGCCAGCTCACCGAGGGTGGACACCGGGGAGCTGTTTTTT. It yields the protein CASSPRVDTGELFF.

This clonotype was counted between two and nine times. The chain couples TRBV9 to TRBJ1-6, with 8 nucleotides matching TRBD1. Germline CDR1 and CDR2: SGDLS and YYNGEE. The junction had 8 bases not matched to a gene; V was cut back by 2 bases and J by 7 bases. This CDR3 spans 16 amino acids. CDR3 in amino acids: CASSVREDRANSPLHF. DNA of the CDR3: TGTGCCAGCAGCGTCCGAGAGGACAGGGCGAATTCACCCCTCCACTTT.

This clonotype was found many times. The V gene is TRBV20-1, the J gene TRBJ1-5, with 8 bases lining up with TRBD1. CDR1 is DFQATT and CDR2 is SNEGSKA in the germline V gene (reference sequence). This CDR3 contains 15 residues. J was trimmed by 0 bases and V by 3 bases; bases with no gene match: 4. Here the CDR3 DNA reads TGCAGTGCTAGGGGGACAGGATATAGCAATCAGCCCCAGCATTTT. As protein: CSARGTGYSNQPQHF.